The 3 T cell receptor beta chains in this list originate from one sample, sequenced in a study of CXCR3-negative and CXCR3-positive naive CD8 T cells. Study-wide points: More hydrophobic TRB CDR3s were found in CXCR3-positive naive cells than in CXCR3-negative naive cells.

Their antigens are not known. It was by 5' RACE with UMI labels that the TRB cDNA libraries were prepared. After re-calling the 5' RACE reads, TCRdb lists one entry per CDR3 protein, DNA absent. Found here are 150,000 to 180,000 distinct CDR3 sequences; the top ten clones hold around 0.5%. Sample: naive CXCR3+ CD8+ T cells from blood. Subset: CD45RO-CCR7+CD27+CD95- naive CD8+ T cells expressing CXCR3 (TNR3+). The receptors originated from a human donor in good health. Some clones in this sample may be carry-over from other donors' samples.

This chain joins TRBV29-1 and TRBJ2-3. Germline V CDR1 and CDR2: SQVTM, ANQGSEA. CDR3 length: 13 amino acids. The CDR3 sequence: CSGTSWSTDTQYF.

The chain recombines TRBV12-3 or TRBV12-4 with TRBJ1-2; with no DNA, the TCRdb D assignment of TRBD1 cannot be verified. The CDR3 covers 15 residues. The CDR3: CASSSGGTAFYGYTF.

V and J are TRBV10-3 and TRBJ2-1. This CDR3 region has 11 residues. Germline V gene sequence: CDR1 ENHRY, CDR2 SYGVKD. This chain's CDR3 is CAIGDPYEQFF.